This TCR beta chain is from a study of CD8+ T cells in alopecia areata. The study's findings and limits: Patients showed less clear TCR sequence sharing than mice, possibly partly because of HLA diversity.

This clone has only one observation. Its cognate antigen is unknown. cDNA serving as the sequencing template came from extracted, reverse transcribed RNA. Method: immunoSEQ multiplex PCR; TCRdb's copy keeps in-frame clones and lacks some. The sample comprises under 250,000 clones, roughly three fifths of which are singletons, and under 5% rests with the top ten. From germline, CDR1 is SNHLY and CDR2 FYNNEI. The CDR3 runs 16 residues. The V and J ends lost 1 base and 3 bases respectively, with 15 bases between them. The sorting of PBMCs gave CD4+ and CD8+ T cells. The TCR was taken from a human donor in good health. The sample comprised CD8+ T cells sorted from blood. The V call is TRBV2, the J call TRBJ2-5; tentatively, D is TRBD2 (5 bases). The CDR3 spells CASSEGVVPREETQYF. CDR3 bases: TGTGCCAGCAGTGAAGGGGTAGTTCCGAGGGAAGAGACCCAGTACTTC.